This TCR beta chain was obtained from a study of CXCR3-negative and CXCR3-positive naive CD8 T cells. The germline V gene has CDR1 MNHEY and CDR2 SMNVEV (reference sequence). The CDR3 spans 15 residues. TRB cDNA was prepared as libraries by UMI-labeled 5' RACE. For each CDR3 protein, TCRdb gives one entry from its re-call of the 5' RACE reads, without DNA. The sample data list 100,000 to 150,000 distinct CDR3 sequences. The source is a human donor in good health. Some clones in this sample may be carry-over from other donors' samples. Source material: naive CXCR3- CD8+ T cells from blood. As for subset: CD45RO-CCR7+CD27+CD95- naive CD8+ T cells lacking CXCR3 (TNR3-). The J gene is TRBJ2-7, the V gene TRBV27; TCRdb names TRBD2, which stays unverified in the absence of DNA. The CDR3 spells CASSFGLAGSYEQYF.